Each of the 30 T cell receptor beta chains below was sequenced from the same sample in a study of blood T cell repertoires in COVID-19. The assay was immunoSEQ multiplex PCR, and TCRdb's table has in-frame clones only and misses some. The sample contains over 400,000 clones, less than 90% of which appear only once. What was sequenced was PBMCs or T cells enriched from blood (not recorded which). The receptors were gathered from an older woman who had recovered from COVID-19.

The CDR3 spells CASSATGASTEAFF. CDR3 in DNA: TGTGCCAGCAGCGCGACAGGGGCCTCCACTGAAGCTTTCTTT. The chain links TRBV9 to TRBJ1-1, with 8 bases matching TRBD1. The CDR3 runs to 14 residues. V gave up 3 bases and J gave up 4 bases; unmatched junction bases: 5. Looked up from germline, CDR1 is SGDLS and CDR2 is YYNGEE.

The chain has TRBV6-2 or TRBV6-3 and TRBJ2-1; 14 nucleotides align to TRBD2. Trimming took 6 bases from V and 7 from J; bases not matched to a gene: 17. This CDR3 contains 19 residues. Germline CDR1 and CDR2: MNHEY and SVGEGT. The CDR3 DNA reads as TGTGCCAGCAGCGGGTGGGGACTAGCGGGGGTTGTTCGGAGTAATGAGCAGTTCTTC. Protein: CASSGWGLAGVVRSNEQFF.

This clone has only one observation. The chain uses TRBV2 and TRBJ1-2; perhaps TRBD1 as D (6 bases). The CDR3 runs 15 residues. The V gene lost 5 bases and the J gene lost 4 bases, with 17 bases spanning the gap. Germline CDR1 reads SNHLY; CDR2 reads FYNNEI. CDR3 DNA: TGTGCCAGCAGTTTAACAGGGAAATACGGCTATGGCTACACCTTC. It translates to CASSLTGKYGYGYTF. Full variable domain (missing parts from reference TRBV2 and TRBJ1-2): EPEVTQTPSHQVTQMGQEVILRCVPISNHLYFYWYRQILGQKVEFLVSFYNNEISEKSEIFDDQFSVERPDGSNFTLKIRSTKLEDSAMYFCASSLTGKYGYGYTFGSGTRLTVV.

The V call is TRBV4-1, the J call TRBJ2-2, with TRBD2 matching over 10 bases. Germline V gene sequence: CDR1 MGHRA, CDR2 YSYEKL. This CDR3 contains 17 residues. V was pared by 0 bases and J by 7 bases, with 8 bases of the junction left unmatched. The CDR3 reads CASSQDWSGGVVGELFF. The CDR3 DNA reads as TGCGCCAGCAGCCAAGATTGGAGCGGGGGGGTGGTCGGGGAGCTGTTTTTT.

The CDR3 nucleotides are TGTGCCTGGAGATACACGGACAGGGCGACTGAAGCTTTCTTT. Protein sequence: CAWRYTDRATEAFF. The rearrangement links TRBV30 to TRBJ1-1, with TRBD1 identical over 8 bases. The germline V gene encodes CDR1 GTSNPN and CDR2 SVGIG (reference sequence). The CDR3 runs to 14 residues. The junction had 8 bases not matched to a gene; V was cut back by 3 bases and J by 5 bases.

This clone was observed a single time. J is TRBJ1-2 and V is TRBV27; 8 positions agree with TRBD1. The length of the CDR3 is 15 residues. Germline assignment: CDR1 MNHEY and CDR2 SMNVEV (reference sequence). V was clipped by 6 bases and J by 10 bases; unmatched bases: 16. The CDR3 bases are TGTGCCAGCAGCTATTATGACAGGGGCCGATCCTTCTACACCTTC. This translates into CASSYYDRGRSFYTF.

This sequence joins TRBV15 and TRBJ1-1, with D possibly matching TRBD1 (6 bases). This CDR3 has 12 residues. The V gene lost 3 bases and the J gene lost 7 bases, with 9 bases spanning the gap. Germline CDR1 is LNHNV and CDR2 is YYDKDF (reference sequence). CDR3 DNA: TGTGCCACCAGCAGGGGACACCTTGAAGCTTTCTTT. Protein sequence: CATSRGHLEAFF.

V gene TRBV2 combines with J gene TRBJ1-5, with 7 nucleotides matching TRBD1. The germline gives CDR1 SNHLY, CDR2 FYNNEI. This CDR3 is 16 amino acids long. The J segment lost 2 bases and the V segment lost 8 bases, leaving 12 bases of the junction unmatched. This chain's CDR3 is CASSTDRERGNQPQHF. DNA of the CDR3: TGTGCCAGCTCTACTGACAGGGAGAGAGGCAATCAGCCCCAGCATTTT.

This clone was counted once. V usage is TRBV27 and J usage is TRBJ1-6; 7 bases map to TRBD1. Trimming at V came to 6 bases and at J to 7 bases, leaving 6 bases not matched to a gene. This CDR3 has 14 amino acids. From germline, CDR1 is MNHEY and CDR2 SMNVEV (reference sequence). The CDR3 reads CASRDHRGNSPLHF. The DNA of the CDR3 is TGTGCCAGCAGGGATCACAGGGGAAATTCACCCCTCCACTTT.

This clone has a single count. The chain joins TRBV4-1 to TRBJ1-2; 9 bases are a match to TRBD1. Trimming at V came to 1 base and at J to 4 bases, leaving 4 bases not matched to a gene. Germline V gene data show CDR1 as MGHRA and CDR2 as YSYEKL. There are 15 residues in the CDR3. The CDR3 sequence: CASSQGQGGGYGYTF. CDR3 DNA sequence: TGCGCCAGCAGCCAAGGACAGGGGGGGGGCTATGGCTACACCTTC.

This sequence joins TRBV29-1 and TRBJ1-2; D not resolved. From germline, CDR1 is SQVTM and CDR2 ANQGSEA. V was trimmed by 6 bases and J by 3 bases, leaving 14 bases between them. The CDR3 extends over 13 amino acids. DNA for the CDR3: TGCAGCGTCACGAAACGGACTGACTATGGCTACACCTTC. Protein product: CSVTKRTDYGYTF.

The chain uses TRBV3-1 (or the pseudogene TRBV3-2) and TRBJ2-5, with 10 bases that match TRBD1. Trimming cost V 1 base and J 8 bases; bases outside gene matches: 4. Germline lookup yields CDR1 LGHDT and CDR2 YNNKEL (reference sequence). The CDR3 length is 14 residues. CDR3 bases: TGTGCCAGCAGCCAAGTAAAGACAGGGGGCACCCAGTACTTC. The encoded protein is CASSQVKTGGTQYF.

V is TRBV5-1 and J is TRBJ2-3; TRBD2 aligns across 7 bases. V lost 2 bases to trimming and J lost 2 bases; unmatched junction nucleotides: 5. This CDR3 contains 15 residues. Germline values: CDR1 SGHRS, CDR2 YFSETQ. The DNA of the CDR3 is TGCGCCAGCAGCTTAGGAGGGACTACCACAGATACGCAGTATTTT. This translates into CASSLGGTTTDTQYF.

This CDR3 reads CASSLKDRGNQPQHF. In nucleotides, the CDR3 is TGTGCCAGCAGCCTCAAGGACAGGGGAAATCAGCCCCAGCATTTT. The V and J genes are TRBV6-2 or TRBV6-3 and TRBJ1-5, with 9 nucleotides matching TRBD1. Germline CDR1 is MNHEY and CDR2 is SVGEGT. V gave up 6 bases and J gave up 4 bases; unmatched junction bases: 7. The CDR3 runs 15 residues.

Comment on this clone: The sample holds other DNA sequences that translate to the same CDR3. This chain connects TRBV2 to TRBJ2-2; 7 bases line up with TRBD1. The CDR3 is 15 amino acids. The V and J ends lost 3 bases and 2 bases, in that order; junction bases with no gene match: 3. Germline loops: CDR1 SNHLY, CDR2 FYNNEI. The CDR3 DNA is TGTGCCAGCAGTGATAGGGGGCCCAACACCGGGGAGCTGTTTTTT. Protein product: CASSDRGPNTGELFF.

This clone was found once. The V gene is TRBV30, the J gene TRBJ1-6; TRBD1 aligns across 7 bases. The CDR3 loop spans 14 amino acids. V trimming: 0 bases; J trimming: 8 bases; junction bases outside the gene matches: 4. Germline assignment: CDR1 GTSNPN and CDR2 SVGIG (reference sequence). This CDR3 is CAWSVNRGDSPLHF. Here the CDR3 DNA reads TGTGCCTGGAGTGTGAACAGGGGCGATTCACCCCTCCACTTT.

This clone came up once. The rearrangement joins TRBV27 to TRBJ2-7; the D gene is possibly TRBD1 (5 bases). Germline CDR1 and CDR2: MNHEY and SMNVEV (reference sequence). The length of the CDR3 is 14 residues. V lost 6 bases, J lost 4 bases, and 16 bases lay in between. The CDR3 sequence: CASRARETSYEQYV. For the CDR3, the DNA is TGTGCCAGCAGGGCCAGGGAAACCTCTTACGAGCAGTACGTC.

This chain joins TRBV25-1 and TRBJ1-1, with D tentatively TRBD1 (5 bases). Germline CDR1 and CDR2: MGHDK and SYGVNS. This CDR3 is built from 13 residues. V lost 1 base and J 10 bases, leaving 13 bases between the germline ends. The CDR3 DNA follows: TGTGCCAGCAGTGAATGGCAGGGAAGGGGAGCTTTCTTT. It is translated as CASSEWQGRGAFF.

The rearrangement uses TRBV18 and TRBJ2-5, with a tentative D call TRBD1 (5 bases). This CDR3 is 15 amino acids long. Germline V gene data show CDR1 as KGHSH and CDR2 as LQKENI. The V gene lost 3 bases and the J gene lost 9 bases, with 20 bases spanning the gap. The CDR3 DNA reads as TGTGCCAGCTCACCTCGGACCGGGCAGGGTCCCTCCCAGTACTTC. It encodes CASSPRTGQGPSQYF.

This sequence joins TRBV6-5 and TRBJ1-5; tentatively, D is TRBD1 (5 bases). CDR3 length: 11 residues. Trimming took 7 bases from V and 6 from J, leaving 7 bases between them. Germline lookup yields CDR1 MNHEY and CDR2 SVGAGI. The CDR3 DNA is TGTGCCAGCATAAGGGGTCAGCCCCAGCATTTT. This codes for CASIRGQPQHF.

CDR3: CASSSGEGVYGYTF. The CDR3 region has the DNA TGCGCCAGCAGCTCCGGAGAGGGCGTCTATGGCTACACCTTC. J is TRBJ1-2 and V is TRBV5-1; D is unresolved. The CDR3 spans 14 residues. In germline, CDR1 is SGHRS, CDR2 YFSETQ. V dropped 3 bases and J dropped 4 bases, with 13 bases sitting between them.

This chain connects TRBV19 to TRBJ1-1, with TRBD1 matching 7 bases. J lost 6 bases, V lost 5 bases, and 9 bases had no gene match. From germline, CDR1 is LNHDA and CDR2 SQIVND (reference sequence). The CDR3 runs 14 residues. The CDR3 protein is CASSARGSGSEAFF. CDR3 DNA sequence: TGTGCCAGTAGTGCCAGGGGGTCGGGCTCTGAAGCTTTCTTT.

The chain combines TRBV29-1 with TRBJ2-5; the D gene is possibly TRBD2 (6 bases). The germline V gene encodes CDR1 SQVTM and CDR2 ANQGSEA. V shed 7 bases and J shed 4 bases, with 19 bases lying between them. This CDR3 is 14 amino acids long. CDR3 in DNA: TGCAGCGCCGACCCGGGCGGGGCGGGAGAGACCCAGTACTTC. It encodes CSADPGGAGETQYF.

This clone was seen a handful of times. The chain has TRBV5-1 and TRBJ2-3, with 7 bases identical to TRBD1. Looked up from germline, CDR1 is SGHRS and CDR2 is YFSETQ. Trimming removed 7 bases from V and 4 bases from J; junction bases left unmatched: 9. The CDR3 is 14 residues long. CDR3 in DNA: TGCGCCAGCGAGAGGGGGCAGGGGTCAGATACGCAGTATTTT. Protein sequence: CASERGQGSDTQYF.

The genes are TRBV30 and TRBJ2-2; D may be TRBD2 (6 bases). V dropped 0 bases and J dropped 6 bases, with 11 bases sitting between them. Per the germline V gene, CDR1 is GTSNPN and CDR2 is SVGIG (reference sequence). CDR3 length equals 14 residues. The CDR3 DNA is TGTGCCTGGAGTGTAGTCCGGGGGTCCGGGGAGCTGTTTTTT. It codes for CAWSVVRGSGELFF.

The chain carries TRBV4-1 and TRBJ2-1, with D possibly matching TRBD2 (6 bases). The CDR3 totals 15 residues. CDR1 is MGHRA and CDR2 is YSYEKL in the germline V gene. The V end was cut by 1 base, the J end by 8 bases, with 15 bases between. The CDR3, as DNA: TGCGCCAGCAGCCAAGTGGGCGGGGCAGACTATGAGCAGTTCTTC. Translated: CASSQVGGADYEQFF.

Here the CDR3 DNA reads TGTGCCACTCTAGGCGGCAATGAGCAGTTCTTC. It is translated as CATLGGNEQFF. The chain couples TRBV10-3 to TRBJ2-1; D is uncertain. V dropped 10 bases and J dropped 6 bases, with 10 bases sitting between them. Germline V lookup: CDR1 ENHRY, CDR2 SYGVKD. The CDR3 totals 11 residues.

This clone was observed once. The chain uses TRBV5-5 and TRBJ2-7, with D perhaps matching TRBD1 (5 bases). V lost 5 bases, J lost 1 base, and 13 bases lay in between. The CDR3 runs to 14 residues. The germline gives CDR1 SGHKS, CDR2 YYEKEE (reference sequence). CDR3 DNA: TGTGCCAGCAGGAAGGGGCAACTATCCTACGAGCAGTACTTC. Amino acids: CASRKGQLSYEQYF.

This clone appeared a single time. The chain carries TRBV2 and TRBJ1-1, with TRBD1 identical over 7 bases. The germline gives CDR1 SNHLY, CDR2 FYNNEI. The CDR3 sequence is 12 residues long. Losses at the gene ends were 5 bases for V and 10 bases for J; bases not matched to a gene: 7. This chain's CDR3 is CASSWGAGGAFF. CDR3 DNA sequence: TGTGCCAGCAGTTGGGGGGCAGGGGGAGCTTTCTTT.

The chain employs TRBV3-1 (or the pseudogene TRBV3-2) and TRBJ2-1; TRBD2 agrees at 8 bases. Germline lookup yields CDR1 LGHDT and CDR2 YNNKEL (reference sequence). This CDR3 spans 16 amino acids. Trimming took 4 bases from V and 8 from J; bases not matched to a gene: 13. Written as DNA, the CDR3 is TGTGCCAGCAGCCGAAATACGGGGGGGGCGTTTTATGAGCAGTTCTTC. Translated, it gives CASSRNTGGAFYEQFF.